The sequence of this TCR beta chain was determined in a study of blood T cell repertoires in COVID-19. V was clipped by 3 bases and J by 5 bases, with 7 bases between them. This CDR3 comprises 12 residues. Germline lookup yields CDR1 MGHDK and CDR2 SYGVNS. TCRdb keeps only in-frame clones here, not all; method: immunoSEQ multiplex PCR. In the table there are over 250,000 clones, 90% to 95% of which are singletons. Input material: peripheral blood. The gene calls are TRBV25-1 and TRBJ1-2; D uncertain. The sequence derives from a woman between 25 and 40 years old with COVID-19, enrolled during active disease. CDR3 loop: CASSEVGYGYTF. The CDR3 nucleotides read TGTGCCAGCAGTGAGGTCGGTTATGGCTACACCTTC.